This TCR beta chain was observed in a study of CD8 T cells in ankylosing spondylitis. Study findings and constraints: Ankylosing spondylitis blood appeared to carry a characteristic TCR beta motif of several highly homologous variants. Prior literature has documented some motif variants in synovial fluid and blood from reactive arthritis. Disease-linked clones reportedly showed significant enrichment in matched ankylosing spondylitis synovial fluid.

This clonotype was counted a few times. Its target is not known. The V end lost 4 bases, the J end lost 1 base, and 12 bases lay between the germline ends. CDR1 and CDR2 (germline): WSHSY, SAAADI. This CDR3 is built from 15 residues. TCRdb independently ran MiXCR on the 5' RACE reads; one entry per CDR3 protein. This table holds more than 150,000 distinct CDR3 sequences, around 13% found once. This chain connects TRBV10-2 to TRBJ2-3, with D perhaps TRBD1 (6 bases). What was sequenced was blood, either unsorted or a sorted T cell fraction (not recorded which). The clonotype was recovered from a male donor with ankylosing spondylitis or in good health (not recorded which). The CDR3 sequence: CASSGDNRGTDTQYF. The CDR3 nucleotides read TGCGCCAGCAGTGGAGATAACAGGGGCACAGATACGCAGTATTTT.